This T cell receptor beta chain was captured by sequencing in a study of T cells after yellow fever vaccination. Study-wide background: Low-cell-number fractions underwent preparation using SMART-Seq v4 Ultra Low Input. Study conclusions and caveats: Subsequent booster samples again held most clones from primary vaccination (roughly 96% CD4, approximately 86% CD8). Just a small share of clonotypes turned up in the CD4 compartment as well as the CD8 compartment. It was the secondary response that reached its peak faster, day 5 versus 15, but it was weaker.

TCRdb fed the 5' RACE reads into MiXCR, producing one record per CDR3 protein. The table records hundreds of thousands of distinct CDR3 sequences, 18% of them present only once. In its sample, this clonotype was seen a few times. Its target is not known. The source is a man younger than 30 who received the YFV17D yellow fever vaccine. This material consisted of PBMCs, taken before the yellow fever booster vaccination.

CDR3 sequence reads: CASSLDSLTGGYEQYF. The DNA of the CDR3 is TGCGCCAGCAGCTTGGATTCCCTGACAGGGGGCTACGAGCAGTACTTC. The rearrangement links TRBV5-1 to TRBJ2-7, with 9 bases aligning to TRBD1. J was trimmed by 3 bases and V by 0 bases; bases with no gene match: 7. This CDR3 has 16 amino acids. Germline-derived CDR1 and CDR2 are SGHRS and YFSETQ.